This TCR beta chain came from a study of long-term antiretroviral therapy in people with HIV. Study results and caveats: Narrower CDR3 length ranges marked HIV repertoires relative to controls. Nothing was known about ART adherence, viral resistance or changes in therapy. The repertoire was dominated at all time points by clones expanded before ART.

As for this clone: Its specificity is not known.

An immunoSEQ assay, version v3.0, was performed at survey level. Sequencing was performed with immunoSEQ multiplex PCR; in TCRdb, only in-frame clones are kept and a portion is missing. The profile shows around 31,000 clones, 88% of them singletons. Germline V gene data show CDR1 as SGHNT and CDR2 as YYREEE (reference sequence). V was trimmed by 4 bases and J by 3 bases, leaving 17 bases between them. The CDR3 contains 16 residues. The sequencing here drew on unsorted PBMCs, taken around 5 years before starting antiretroviral therapy. V usage is TRBV5-4 and J usage is TRBJ1-3, with a tentative D call TRBD1 (6 bases). The source is a man aged 50 or older with HIV. CDR3 in DNA: TGTGCCAGCAGCCCGGGGGGCAGGGAGGTTGGAAACACCATATATTTT. Its translation is CASSPGGREVGNTIYF.